These 11 T cell receptor beta chains share one sample of origin, sequenced in a study of CD8 T cells in ankylosing spondylitis. TCRdb passed the 5' RACE reads through MiXCR, listing each CDR3 protein once. Found here are approximately 130,000 distinct CDR3 sequences, 11% of them singletons; the top ten hold approximately 4%. Sequencing input: blood, either unsorted or a sorted T cell fraction (not recorded which). The source of these receptors is a female donor with ankylosing spondylitis or in good health (not recorded which).

This clonotype was observed at least ten times. This chain joins TRBV5-1 and TRBJ2-5, with D perhaps TRBD2 (6 bases). Germline V gene data show CDR1 as SGHRS and CDR2 as YFSETQ. The CDR3 sequence is 14 residues long. The V end lost 0 bases, the J end lost 5 bases, and 11 bases lay between the germline ends. CDR3 sequence (DNA): TGCGCCAGCAGCTTGGTGGCTAGCGCGGAGACCCAGTACTTC. Translating it yields CASSLVASAETQYF.

This clonotype turned up a few times. The chain couples TRBV11-2 to TRBJ2-2, with 9 positions matching TRBD2. Germline V lookup: CDR1 SGHAT, CDR2 FQNNGV. CDR3 length: 18 amino acids. Trimming removed 1 base from V and 2 bases from J; junction bases left unmatched: 8. The CDR3 protein is CASSLVVSGGQNTGELFF. Written as DNA, the CDR3 is TGTGCCAGCAGCTTAGTGGTTAGCGGGGGCCAAAACACCGGGGAGCTGTTTTTT.

There are many counts of this clonotype. The CDR3 coding sequence is TGTGCCAGCAGTTCGACAGTGAACACTGAAGCTTTCTTT. It encodes CASSSTVNTEAFF. The chain couples TRBV12-3 or TRBV12-4 to TRBJ1-1, with D possibly matching TRBD1 (5 bases). The CDR3 extends over 13 amino acids. Trimming removed 4 bases at V and 0 bases at J, with 6 bases between.

This clonotype was counted many times. This chain joins TRBV5-1 and TRBJ1-2, with 7 nucleotides matching TRBD1. This CDR3 contains 15 residues. Germline V gene data show CDR1 as SGHRS and CDR2 as YFSETQ. The ends lost 0 bases at V and 8 bases at J; junction bases unmatched: 10. For the CDR3, the DNA is TGCGCCAGCAGCTTGGGGGACAGCCTTCCGGGCGGCTACACCTTC. Protein product: CASSLGDSLPGGYTF.

On this clonotype: With a much larger clone just one base away, this may be a read error. The V call is TRBV6-5, the J call TRBJ2-2; D not certain. Germline V gives CDR1 MNHEY, CDR2 SVGAGI. Deletions cut 7 bases from V and 5 bases from J, with 17 bases between. The CDR3 length is 15 residues. CDR3: CASKGPRGGTGELFF. The CDR3 DNA reads as TGTGCCAGCAAAGGGCCAAGAGGTGGGACCGGGGAGCTGTTTTTT.

Ten or more counts support this clonotype. The chain carries TRBV24-1 and TRBJ2-1, with D perhaps TRBD1 or TRBD2 (6 bases each). The V gene's germline CDR1 is KGHDR and CDR2 SFDVKD. The V and J ends lost 2 bases and 7 bases respectively, with 20 bases between them. The CDR3 has 17 amino acids. CDR3 sequence: CATSDSPRGDSWNEQFF. The CDR3 nucleotides read TGTGCCACCAGTGATTCGCCAAGGGGGGATAGCTGGAATGAGCAGTTCTTC.

This clonotype was found many times. The chain links TRBV7-3 to TRBJ2-1; D unclear. The CDR3 covers 13 residues. Trimming removed 5 bases from V and 2 bases from J, with 7 bases in between. The germline CDR1 and CDR2 sequences are SGHTA and FQGTGA. The CDR3 region has the DNA TGTGCCAGCAGCCCCAGCACCTACAATGAGCAGTTCTTC. It is translated as CASSPSTYNEQFF.

There are many counts of this clonotype. The chain recombines TRBV11-2 with TRBJ2-4; D may be TRBD1 (5 bases). This CDR3 has 13 residues. Germline V lookup: CDR1 SGHAT, CDR2 FQNNGV. V lost 7 bases, J lost 4 bases, and 11 bases lay in between. DNA for the CDR3: TGTGCCAGCACCTCTAGGGGAAAAAACATTCAGTACTTC. It encodes CASTSRGKNIQYF.

There are many counts of this clonotype. V usage is TRBV11-2 and J usage is TRBJ2-5; 9 bases are shared with TRBD2. With V trimmed by 2 bases and J by 2 bases, 6 bases remained unmatched. Germline values: CDR1 SGHAT, CDR2 FQNNGV. This CDR3 spans 16 amino acids. The CDR3 loop is CASSLSISGGQETQYF. CDR3 DNA sequence: TGTGCCAGCAGCTTATCGATTAGCGGGGGACAAGAGACCCAGTACTTC.

This clonotype was counted many times. This rearrangement joins TRBV27 to TRBJ2-2; 8 bases line up with TRBD1. The CDR3 spans 15 residues. The ends lost 6 bases at V and 2 bases at J; junction bases unmatched: 5. CDR1 is MNHEY, CDR2 SMNVEV, per germline (reference sequence). In DNA, the CDR3 is TGTGCCAGCAGCTTCCAGGGGGCAAACACCGGGGAGCTGTTTTTT. Its translation is CASSFQGANTGELFF.

This clonotype was observed a few times. This chain uses TRBV29-1 with TRBJ1-1; the D gene is possibly TRBD1 (6 bases). Germline assignment: CDR1 SQVTM and CDR2 ANQGSEA. The CDR3 is 16 residues long. Between the trimmed V and J ends, which lost 3 bases and 1 base, there was a span of 18 bases. CDR3 amino acids: CSVDEPQGTRNTEAFF. The CDR3 nucleotides read TGCAGCGTTGACGAGCCCCAGGGGACGAGGAACACTGAAGCTTTCTTT.